The 25 T cell receptor beta chains given below trace back to one sample, sequenced in a study of cytomegalovirus exposure and HLA in healthy donors. Primers for the PCR totalled 60 Vbeta and 13 Jbeta. Assay: immunoSEQ multiplex PCR; the TCRdb copy retains only in-frame clones and omits some. Across around 100,000 clones, the top ten clones capture 3.7% of the sample. The source material was PBMCs. The receptors stem from a man under 40 in good health and CMV-seronegative.

The V and J genes are TRBV28 and TRBJ2-7, with D possibly being TRBD1 (6 bases). CDR1 is MDHEN, CDR2 SYDVKM, per germline. V was cut by 5 bases and J by 0 bases, with 11 bases left in between. This CDR3 contains 14 residues. The CDR3 loop reads CASSVPGHSYEQYF. Here the CDR3 DNA reads TGTGCCAGCAGTGTCCCGGGACACTCCTACGAGCAGTACTTC.

J is TRBJ1-1 and V is TRBV6-1, with TRBD1 identical over 8 bases. V was pared by 6 bases and J by 6 bases, with 6 bases of the junction left unmatched. Germline CDR1 is MNHNS and CDR2 is SASEGT. The CDR3 extends over 13 amino acids. In DNA, the CDR3 is TGTGCCAGCAGCCTGGACAGGGTGCCTGAAGCTTTCTTT. This sequence encodes CASSLDRVPEAFF.

The J gene is TRBJ1-2, the V gene TRBV11-2; D is perhaps TRBD1 (5 bases). Germline V lookup: CDR1 SGHAT, CDR2 FQNNGV. CDR3 length equals 16 residues. The ends were cut back, 2 bases at V and 4 bases at J, with 17 bases in the middle. Here the CDR3 reads CASSLMLGRDSYGYTF. The CDR3 DNA is TGTGCCAGCAGCTTAATGTTGGGCAGGGACTCCTATGGCTACACCTTC.

The chain combines TRBV4-1 with TRBJ2-7, with no clear D. Trimming removed 0 bases at V and 2 bases at J, with 8 bases between. This CDR3 comprises 14 residues. Germline lookup yields CDR1 MGHRA and CDR2 YSYEKL. The DNA for the CDR3 is TGCGCCAGCAGCCAAGAGGCCAGGCCCTACGAGCAGTACTTC. Amino acid sequence: CASSQEARPYEQYF.

This chain joins TRBV6-1 and TRBJ2-7; possible D gene TRBD1, 6 bases. With 2 bases removed from V and 2 bases from J, the gap between germline ends came to 13 bases. The CDR3 spans 15 residues. Per germline, CDR1 MNHNS and CDR2 SASEGT. CDR3 bases: TGTGCCAGCAGTGAAACTCAGGGGTTCGCCTACGAGCAGTACTTC. Its protein is CASSETQGFAYEQYF.

The chain links TRBV7-9 to TRBJ1-4; a weak D match, TRBD1 (5 bases). V was shortened by 6 bases and J by 6 bases, with 14 bases between the two germline ends. The CDR3 extends over 14 amino acids. The germline V gene has CDR1 SEHNR and CDR2 FQNEAQ (reference sequence). CDR3: CASSHRGRDEKLFF. In DNA form, the CDR3 reads TGTGCCAGCAGTCACCGGGGGAGGGATGAAAAACTGTTTTTT. Supplemented by reference TRBV7-9 and TRBJ1-4, the full variable domain reads DTGVSQNPRHKITKRGQNVTFRCDPISEHNRLYWYRQTLGQGPEFLTYFQNEAQLEKSRLLSDRFSAERPKGSFSTLEIQRTEQGDSAMYLCASSHRGRDEKLFFGSGTQLSVL.

The chain employs TRBV5-1 and TRBJ2-7; 7 positions match TRBD1. V dropped 4 bases and J dropped 4; count of bases not matched to a gene: 11. The CDR3 runs 15 residues. Per germline, CDR1 SGHRS and CDR2 YFSETQ. The CDR3 DNA reads as TGCGCCAGCAGCGGCGCCACGGGACAGCCTTACGAGCAGTACTTC. Translating it yields CASSGATGQPYEQYF.

This chain uses TRBV10-3 with TRBJ2-1; tentative D call: TRBD2 (6 bases). Trimming removed 0 bases at V and 3 bases at J, with 12 bases between. Germline CDR1 and CDR2: ENHRY and SYGVKD. CDR3 size: 16 residues. DNA for the CDR3: TGTGCCATCAGTGAGTCGCGGGACTTTTTCTACAATGAGCAGTTCTTC. Amino acids: CAISESRDFFYNEQFF.

V gene TRBV2 combines with J gene TRBJ1-5; perhaps TRBD1 as D (6 bases). The CDR3 has 17 residues. Germline V CDR1 and CDR2: SNHLY, FYNNEI. Between the trimmed V and J ends, which lost 2 bases and 5 bases, there was a span of 19 bases. The CDR3 is CASSEYPNGQGHQPQHF. Written as DNA, the CDR3 is TGTGCCAGCAGTGAATATCCGAACGGGCAGGGGCATCAGCCCCAGCATTTT. The whole variable domain, filled in from reference TRBV2 and TRBJ1-5, reads EPEVTQTPSHQVTQMGQEVILRCVPISNHLYFYWYRQILGQKVEFLVSFYNNEISEKSEIFDDQFSVERPDGSNFTLKIRSTKLEDSAMYFCASSEYPNGQGHQPQHFGDGTRLSIL.

The chain couples TRBV30 to TRBJ2-5; 8 bases line up with TRBD1. The DNA end is more similar to TRBJ2-7, so the J call may be wrong. Per the germline V gene, CDR1 is GTSNPN and CDR2 is SVGIG (reference sequence). The CDR3 has 13 residues. The CDR3 sequence is CACARDRIYEQYF. CDR3 in DNA: TGTGCCTGCGCACGGGACAGGATCTACGAGCAGTACTTC.

This chain joins TRBV18 and TRBJ1-1; the D gene is possibly TRBD1 (5 bases). The CDR3 spans 15 residues. Germline CDR1 reads KGHSH; CDR2 reads LQKENI. The V end was cut by 4 bases, the J end by 6 bases, with 18 bases between. The CDR3 region has the DNA TGTGCCAGCTCACAAGGACGTCCGGGGGAGGCTGAAGCTTTCTTT. Its translation: CASSQGRPGEAEAFF.

V gene TRBV7-4 combines with J gene TRBJ1-5, with 7 bases lining up with TRBD1. The CDR3 runs 22 residues. Trimming at V came to 2 bases and at J to 9 bases, leaving 31 bases not matched to a gene. Germline-derived CDR1 and CDR2 are SGHVT and SQSDAQ. CDR3 nucleotides: TGTGCCAGCAGCTTAAGCCGTGGCGAATTGGCTAGGGCTGACAGGGCGACTCGGCCCCAGCATTTT. Its protein product is CASSLSRGELARADRATRPQHF. The complete variable domain, with remaining parts taken from reference TRBV7-4 and TRBJ1-5, reads GAGVSQSPRYKVAKRGRDVALRCDSISGHVTLYWYRQTLGQGSEVLTYSQSDAQRDKSGRPSGRFSAERPERSVSTLKIQRTEQGDSAVYLCASSLSRGELARADRATRPQHFGDGTRLSIL.

The chain couples TRBV2 to TRBJ2-7; no firm D call. This CDR3 spans 13 amino acids. Trimming removed 7 bases from V and 2 bases from J, with 12 bases in between. The germline CDR1 and CDR2 sequences are SNHLY and FYNNEI. The CDR3, as DNA: TGTGCCAGCAAGACACCAATTACCTACGAGCAGTACTTC. Protein product: CASKTPITYEQYF.

This rearrangement joins TRBV4-2 to TRBJ2-1, with D perhaps matching TRBD2 (6 bases). The germline V and J ends were trimmed by 6 bases and 3 bases, with 15 bases remaining between them. CDR1 LGHNA and CDR2 YNFKEQ come from the germline V gene. The CDR3 has 15 residues. The CDR3 reads CASRTLGGYYNEQFF. The DNA of the CDR3 is TGTGCCAGCAGGACCCTCGGGGGATACTACAATGAGCAGTTCTTC.

This chain links TRBV4-1 with TRBJ1-1; D perhaps matches TRBD1 (5 bases). The CDR3 spans 16 residues. V was clipped by 3 bases and J by 5 bases, with 19 bases between them. Germline CDR1 and CDR2: MGHRA and YSYEKL. CDR3 DNA sequence: TGCGCCAGCAGCCAGGCCTGGGCAGGGAAGGAGACTGAAGCTTTCTTT. Protein sequence: CASSQAWAGKETEAFF.

As DNA, the CDR3 is TGTGCCAGCAGGAGGGACAGGGGGAACACTGAAGCTTTCTTT. It codes for CASRRDRGNTEAFF. The rearrangement uses TRBV2 and TRBJ1-1, with 10 bases matching TRBD1. The V segment lost 6 bases and the J segment 1 base; nucleotides outside the gene matches: 2. Per the germline V gene, CDR1 is SNHLY and CDR2 is FYNNEI. This CDR3 is 14 amino acids long.

V usage is TRBV7-9 and J usage is TRBJ1-4, with D unclear. V dropped 5 bases and J dropped 4 bases, with 14 bases sitting between them. CDR1 and CDR2 (germline): SEHNR, FQNEAQ (reference sequence). The CDR3 contains 15 residues. The CDR3 region has the DNA TGTGCCAGCAGCCCATCTGGGAGCTTTAATGAAAAACTGTTTTTT. Translating it yields CASSPSGSFNEKLFF.

The chain links TRBV5-4 to TRBJ2-2; 9 bases match TRBD1. The CDR3 loop spans 16 amino acids. V shed 2 bases, J shed 8 bases, and the junction held 10 bases outside the gene matches. Per the germline V gene, CDR1 is SGHNT and CDR2 is YYREEE (reference sequence). CDR3 in amino acids: CASSFPGQGTPGELFF. As DNA, the CDR3 is TGTGCCAGCAGCTTTCCGGGACAGGGCACTCCTGGGGAGCTGTTTTTT.

J is TRBJ1-3 and V is TRBV28, with TRBD1 matching 8 bases. The CDR3 totals 15 residues. Germline lookup yields CDR1 MDHEN and CDR2 SYDVKM. Trimming at V came to 3 bases and at J to 3 bases, leaving 4 bases not matched to a gene. CDR3 coding DNA: TGTGCCAGCAGTTTTGGCAGGGGGCTTGGAAACACCATATATTTT. This codes for CASSFGRGLGNTIYF.

The chain couples TRBV7-2 to TRBJ2-3, with D unresolved. Germline V CDR1 and CDR2: SGHTA, FQGNSA. This CDR3 region has 15 residues. Trimming stripped 5 bases from V and 4 bases from J, with 16 bases between. The CDR3 DNA sequence: TGTGCCAGCAGCGCACTTGGCCCCGCGGCAGATACGCAGTATTTT. Residues: CASSALGPAADTQYF.

This sequence joins TRBV11-1 and TRBJ2-7; 7 bases align to TRBD1. The CDR3 consists of 17 residues. Germline V gene sequence: CDR1 SGHAT, CDR2 FQDESV (reference sequence). Germline trimming cut 2 bases from V and 3 bases from J; bases unmatched to any gene: 13. The CDR3 protein is CASSLKWTGTAYYEQYF. As DNA, the CDR3 is TGTGCCAGCAGCTTAAAGTGGACTGGGACAGCATACTACGAGCAGTACTTC.

The chain has TRBV30 and TRBJ2-6; D gene ambiguous. The CDR3 contains 16 residues. Germline assignment: CDR1 GTSNPN and CDR2 SVGIG (reference sequence). Trimming took off 0 bases at V and 0 bases at J, with 9 bases between the two ends. CDR3 residues: CAWSVRLVSGANVLTF. For the CDR3, the DNA is TGTGCCTGGAGTGTACGACTCGTCTCTGGGGCCAACGTCCTGACTTTC.

The CDR3 nucleotides are TGTGCCACCCACCCGGGACAGTCCACCGAAGGCACAGATACGCAGTATTTT. Amino acids: CATHPGQSTEGTDTQYF. The chain is built from TRBV19 and TRBJ2-3; 7 positions match TRBD1. Trimming at V came to 10 bases and at J to 1 base, leaving 17 bases not matched to a gene. The CDR3 loop spans 17 amino acids. From germline, CDR1 is LNHDA and CDR2 SQIVND (reference sequence).

This rearrangement joins TRBV7-3 to TRBJ2-7; TRBD1 matches 7 bases. There are 13 residues in the CDR3. V shed 5 bases, J shed 6 bases, and the junction held 7 bases outside the gene matches. Per germline, CDR1 SGHTA and CDR2 FQGTGA. The CDR3 here is CASSTRQGGEQYF. For the CDR3, the DNA is TGTGCCAGCAGCACACGACAGGGTGGCGAGCAGTACTTC.

The chain couples TRBV5-6 to TRBJ1-1; the D gene is possibly TRBD1 (5 bases). The CDR3 has 15 amino acids. Trimming took off 0 bases at V and 4 bases at J, with 13 bases between the two ends. Looked up from germline, CDR1 is SGHDT and CDR2 is YYEEEE. CDR3 amino acids: CASSLVAARGTEAFF. CDR3 coding DNA: TGTGCCAGCAGCTTGGTGGCAGCAAGGGGCACTGAAGCTTTCTTT.